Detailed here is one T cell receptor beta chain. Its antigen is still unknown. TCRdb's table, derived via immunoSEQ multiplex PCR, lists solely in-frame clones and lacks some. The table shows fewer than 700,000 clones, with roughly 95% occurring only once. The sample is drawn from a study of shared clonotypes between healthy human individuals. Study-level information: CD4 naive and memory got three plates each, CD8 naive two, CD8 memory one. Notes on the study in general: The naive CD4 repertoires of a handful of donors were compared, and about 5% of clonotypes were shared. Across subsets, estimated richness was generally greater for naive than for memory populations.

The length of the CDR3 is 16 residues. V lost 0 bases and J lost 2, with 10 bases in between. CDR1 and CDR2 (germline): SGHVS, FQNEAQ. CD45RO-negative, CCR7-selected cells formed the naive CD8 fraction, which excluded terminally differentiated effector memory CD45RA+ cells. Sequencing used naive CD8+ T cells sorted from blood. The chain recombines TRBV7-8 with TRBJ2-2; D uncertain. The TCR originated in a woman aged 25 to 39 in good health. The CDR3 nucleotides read TGTGCCAGCAGCTTAGCGCCGGGTTCCAACACCGGGGAGCTGTTTTTT. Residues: CASSLAPGSNTGELFF.